The rows below give T cell receptor beta chains drawn from one sample of a study of blood T cell repertoires in COVID-19. The table came from immunoSEQ multiplex PCR; TCRdb's copy has only in-frame clones and leaves some out. The profile shows around 290,000 clones, 80% to 95% of them singletons. Input material: PBMCs or T cells enriched from blood (not recorded which). All receptors derive from a woman in her twenties or thirties who had recovered from COVID-19. The CDR3 runs from the conserved cysteine through the conserved F or W. D genes are given only for firm matches. The listing skips clone size in some rows; elsewhere it reads once, few, many or a size class.

NA TRBJ1-3 NA TRBV2 TGTGCCAGCAGTGACCGGGACACTTCGATATTGGGAAACACCATATATTTT CASSDRDTSILGNTIYF
TRBD1 TRBJ2-7 NA TRBV15 TGTGCCACCAGCAGGGGGGACAGGGGGCGTTTGAACGAGCAGTACTTC CATSRGDRGRLNEQYF
TRBD1 TRBJ2-2 NA TRBV3-1/TRBV3-2 TGTGCCAGCAGCCCGGGACAGGGTCTCCCCCCCGGGGAGCTGTTTTTT CASSPGQGLPPGELFF
NA TRBJ2-1 NA TRBV7-9 TGTGCCAGCAGCTTAACTGGCAGGGGATACAATGAGCAGTTCTTC CASSLTGRGYNEQFF
TRBD1 TRBJ1-2 few TRBV6-5 TGTGCCAGCAGACCTGAGAGGGGGCTCTATGGCTACACCTTC CASRPERGLYGYTF
TRBD1 TRBJ2-7 NA TRBV7-9 TGTGCCAGCAGCTTAACAGGGGCCTACGAGCAGTACTTC CASSLTGAYEQYF
NA TRBJ1-2 few TRBV7-3 TGTGCCAGCAGCTTAGGAACGGGCTATGGCTACACCTTC CASSLGTGYGYTF
TRBD1 TRBJ1-5 NA TRBV5-8 TGTGCCAGCAGCCCTTGGGACAGGGGTGACCTCCGGAGCAATCAGCCCCAGCATTTT CASSPWDRGDLRSNQPQHF
TRBD2 TRBJ2-3 NA TRBV9 TGTGCCAGCAGCGCAACCGGGACTAGCGGGTCAGATACGCAGTATTTT CASSATGTSGSDTQYF
NA TRBJ1-1 NA TRBV7-2 TGTGCCAGCAAAGTGGACAGGAACACTGAAGCTTTCTTT CASKVDRNTEAFF
TRBD2 TRBJ2-7 NA TRBV5-4 TGTGCCAGCAGCACCCCCCCGGCGGCGGGAGGGGGGTACGAGCAGTACTTC CASSTPPAAGGGYEQYF
TRBD1 TRBJ1-1 NA TRBV15 TGTGCCACCAGCTTTAACAGGGGGCTGAACACTGAAGCTTTCTTT CATSFNRGLNTEAFF
NA TRBJ2-7 NA TRBV5-6 TGTGCCAGCAGCTTGGGTGTCTGGCAGGGACTCTACGAGCAGTACTTC CASSLGVWQGLYEQYF
TRBD1 TRBJ1-1 NA TRBV18 TGTGCCAGCTCCCAGCGACAGGGAATGAACACTGAAGCTTTCTTT CASSQRQGMNTEAFF
NA TRBJ1-5 once TRBV28 TGTGCCACCACCTTGGACATTAGCAATCAGCCCCAGCATTTT CATTLDISNQPQHF
TRBD2 TRBJ2-3 NA TRBV6-6 TGTGCCAGCAGTCCACATGGTCTAGCGGGAGGCCCTAGAGATACGCAGTATTTT CASSPHGLAGGPRDTQYF
NA TRBJ2-5 NA TRBV6-2/TRBV6-3 TGTGCCAGCAGTTACCCTCAAGAGACCCAGTACTTC CASSYPQETQYF
TRBD1 TRBJ2-3 NA TRBV10-3 TGTGCCATTGGACAGGGATCAGATACGCAGTATTTT CAIGQGSDTQYF
NA TRBJ1-5 NA TRBV7-9 TGTGCCAGCAGCTTAGCCCGAGGTGAGGGTCGGAGCCAGCCCCAGCATTTT CASSLARGEGRSQPQHF
TRBD2 TRBJ2-7 NA TRBV30 TGTGCCTGGAGCGATGTCCTAGCGGGAACTTACGAGCAGTACTTC CAWSDVLAGTYEQYF
TRBD1 TRBJ2-4 once TRBV7-2 TGTGCCAGCAGCGAGGGACAGAGGTGGTCTGGAAACATTCAGTACTTC CASSEGQRWSGNIQYF
TRBD2 TRBJ2-5 NA TRBV5-1 TGCGCCAGCAGCTTGGCCCTAGCGGGCCTCCAAGAGACCCAGTACTTC CASSLALAGLQETQYF
NA TRBJ2-7 NA TRBV7-9 TGTGCCAGCAGCTCTGGTAGGGGGTCTGAGCAGTACTTC CASSSGRGSEQYF
NA TRBJ2-2 NA TRBV11-3 TGTGCCAGCAGCTCGGCCGGGGAGCTGTTTTTT CASSSAGELFF
NA TRBJ2-1 NA TRBV20-1 TGCAGTGCTAGCGCCTACAATGAGCAGTTCTTC CSASAYNEQFF
TRBD2 TRBJ2-2 NA TRBV19 TGTGCCAGTAGTATAGTCGCCCGACTAGCGGGATCCGGGGAGCTGTTTTTT CASSIVARLAGSGELFF
TRBD2 TRBJ2-7 once TRBV19 TGTGCCAGTAGTATAGCTGGCGGGAGGTCCTACGAGCAGTACTTC CASSIAGGRSYEQYF
TRBD2 TRBJ2-5 NA TRBV29-1 TGCAGCGTTGAGTTCGGTAGCGGGGCGGAGACCCAGTACTTC CSVEFGSGAETQYF
TRBD1 TRBJ2-3 NA TRBV28 TGTGCCAGCAGTTTTGGGACAGAGAGCACAGATACGCAGTATTTT CASSFGTESTDTQYF
NA TRBJ2-5 NA TRBV12-2 TGTGCAAGTCGCCCGGGGGTTCGTAGTCAAGAGACCCAGTACTTC CASRPGVRSQETQYF
NA TRBJ2-3 NA TRBV12-2 TGTGCAAGTCCCATCTACAGCACAGATACGCAGTATTTT CASPIYSTDTQYF
TRBD1 TRBJ2-3 NA TRBV29-1 TGCAGCGTTGAAGATCCGGGACAGGGTAGCACAGATACGCAGTATTTT CSVEDPGQGSTDTQYF
NA TRBJ2-2 once TRBV7-6 TGTGCCAGCAGCATTTTTTCAGGGGTCTTCGCGAACACCGGGGAGCTGTTTTTT CASSIFSGVFANTGELFF
NA TRBJ2-2 NA TRBV29-1 TGCAGCGTTCAGGGGCGCGGACTTCCCGGGGAGCTGTTTTTT CSVQGRGLPGELFF
NA TRBJ1-1 NA TRBV30 TGTGCCTGGGCGCCTAGGTGGACTGAAGCTTTCTTT CAWAPRWTEAFF
NA TRBJ2-7 NA TRBV10-2 TGCGCCACGGGGATTGGCGGGCCCTACGAGCAGTACTTC CATGIGGPYEQYF
NA TRBJ1-2 NA TRBV27 TGTGCCAGCAGGCCCAGGGGTGAGAATGGCTACACCTTC CASRPRGENGYTF
TRBD1 TRBJ1-5 few TRBV10-2 TGCGCCAGCAGTGAGACAGGGGCCCATCAGCCCCAGCATTTT CASSETGAHQPQHF
NA TRBJ1-1 NA TRBV25-1 TGTGCCAGCAGTAATAAGGTTGGGAGCACTGAAGCTTTCTTT CASSNKVGSTEAFF
TRBD1 TRBJ2-7 once TRBV6-5 TGTGCCAGCAGTCCAACAGGGGACTCCTACGAGCAGTACTTC CASSPTGDSYEQYF
NA TRBJ2-7 NA TRBV11-2 TGTGCCAGCAGCTTATTTTCTGGCAGGGCTTCCTACGAGCAGTACTTC CASSLFSGRASYEQYF